This entry lists 9 T cell receptor beta chains sequenced from one sample in a study of shared clonotypes between healthy human individuals. TCRdb's copy holds only in-frame clones and misses some; the assay was immunoSEQ multiplex PCR. The data hold a few hundred thousand clones, with 70% to 85% observed a single time. Sequencing used PBMCs. The receptors originated from a woman aged 35 to 49 in good health. Some clones in this sample may be carry-over from other donors' samples.

The chain recombines TRBV7-2 with TRBJ2-7; 10 nucleotides match TRBD2. The ends lost 2 bases at V and 8 bases at J; junction bases unmatched: 6. The CDR3 extends over 14 amino acids. CDR1 SGHTA and CDR2 FQGNSA come from the germline V gene. The CDR3 DNA follows: TGTGCCAGCAGCTTACTAGCGGGAGAATGGAAGCAGTACTTC. This sequence encodes CASSLLAGEWKQYF.

This clone was seen only a few times. The chain joins TRBV9 to TRBJ1-1; D remains ambiguous. V gave up 1 base and J gave up 1 base, with 8 bases separating them. This CDR3 contains 14 residues. CDR1 is SGDLS, CDR2 YYNGEE, per germline. The DNA of the CDR3 is TGTGCCAGCAGCGTATCCCTGGGGAACACTGAAGCTTTCTTT. Its translation: CASSVSLGNTEAFF.

This clone was observed a single time. The chain combines TRBV7-3 with TRBJ2-2, with TRBD2 identical over 9 bases. CDR1 SGHTA and CDR2 FQGTGA come from the germline V gene. With V trimmed by 5 bases and J by 5 bases, 12 bases remained unmatched. This CDR3 comprises 17 residues. Here the CDR3 reads CASSPSLAGVSTGELFF. The CDR3 DNA reads as TGTGCCAGCAGCCCCAGCTTAGCGGGAGTCTCTACCGGGGAGCTGTTTTTT.

V usage is TRBV9 and J usage is TRBJ1-1, with unresolved D. The V end lost 0 bases, the J end lost 0 bases, and 9 bases lay between the germline ends. The V gene's germline CDR1 is SGDLS and CDR2 YYNGEE. The CDR3 spans 15 residues. CDR3: CASSVASGVNTEAFF. DNA for the CDR3: TGTGCCAGCAGCGTAGCCTCCGGGGTGAACACTGAAGCTTTCTTT.

This clone was recorded many times. This CDR3 is CASSQSAGEETQYF. CDR3 DNA: TGTGCCAGCTCACAATCAGCGGGAGAAGAGACCCAGTACTTC. The rearrangement uses TRBV18 and TRBJ2-5; 8 bases match TRBD2. V lost 4 bases, J lost 3 bases, and 4 bases stayed unmatched. The CDR3 runs 14 residues. Germline-derived CDR1 and CDR2 are KGHSH and LQKENI. Together with reference TRBV18 and TRBJ2-5, the CDR3 gives the full variable domain: NAGVMQNPRHLVRRRGQEARLRCSPMKGHSHVYWYRQLPEEGLKFMVYLQKENIIDESGMPKERFSAEFPKEGPSILRIQQVVRGDSAAYFCASSQSAGEETQYFGPGTRLLVL.

The chain employs TRBV23-1 and TRBJ1-5; D gene ambiguous. TRBV23-1 is an open reading frame whose function is uncertain. Trimming took off 7 bases at V and 4 bases at J, with 32 bases between the two ends. The CDR3 is made up of 20 amino acids. The CDR3 bases are TGCGCCAGCAACCTTACCGGGCCTCGAGAGAGTTTACCCTCGAATCAGCCCCAGCATTTT. Translation gives CASNLTGPRESLPSNQPQHF.

A single count supports this clone. Other DNA sequences of this sample code for an identical CDR3. The rearrangement joins TRBV30 to TRBJ2-3; D is uncertain. V shed 2 bases and J shed 3 bases, with 12 bases lying between them. The CDR3 is 14 amino acids. Germline-derived CDR1 and CDR2 are GTSNPN and SVGIG (reference sequence). The CDR3: CAWSIGHPTDTQYF. CDR3 coding DNA: TGTGCCTGGAGTATTGGCCACCCGACAGATACGCAGTATTTT.

The chain has TRBV4-2 and TRBJ2-7, with D uncertain. Trimming took off 5 bases at V and 3 bases at J, with 17 bases between the two ends. The length of the CDR3 is 15 residues. CDR1 is LGHNA and CDR2 is YNFKEQ in the germline V gene. The CDR3 loop is CASSESAMPGYEQYF. The CDR3 coding sequence is TGTGCCAGCAGCGAATCTGCCATGCCGGGCTACGAGCAGTACTTC.

The chain employs TRBV9 and TRBJ1-3; TRBD1 is a possible D gene (6 bases). The germline V gene encodes CDR1 SGDLS and CDR2 YYNGEE. This CDR3 spans 15 amino acids. V shed 0 bases and J shed 6 bases, with 13 bases lying between them. The CDR3 reads CASSVVGAVENTIYF. CDR3 bases: TGTGCCAGCAGCGTAGTGGGGGCAGTTGAAAACACCATATATTTT.